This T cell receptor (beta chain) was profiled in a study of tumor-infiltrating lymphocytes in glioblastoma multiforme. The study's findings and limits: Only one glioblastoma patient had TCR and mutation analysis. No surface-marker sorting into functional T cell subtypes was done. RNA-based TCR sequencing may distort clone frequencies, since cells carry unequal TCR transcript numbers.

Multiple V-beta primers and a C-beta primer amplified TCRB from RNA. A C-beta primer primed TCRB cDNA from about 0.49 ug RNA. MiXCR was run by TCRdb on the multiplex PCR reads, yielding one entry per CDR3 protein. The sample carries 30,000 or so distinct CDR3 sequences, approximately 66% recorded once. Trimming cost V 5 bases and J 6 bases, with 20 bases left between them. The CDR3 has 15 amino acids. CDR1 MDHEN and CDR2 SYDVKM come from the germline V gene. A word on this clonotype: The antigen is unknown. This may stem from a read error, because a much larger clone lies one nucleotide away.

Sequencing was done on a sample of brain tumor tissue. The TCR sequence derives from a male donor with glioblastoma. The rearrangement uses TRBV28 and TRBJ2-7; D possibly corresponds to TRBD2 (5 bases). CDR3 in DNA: TGTGCCAGCAGTGAACTAGTGCAGTCGGCGGGCGAGCAGTACTTC. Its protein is CASSELVQSAGEQYF.